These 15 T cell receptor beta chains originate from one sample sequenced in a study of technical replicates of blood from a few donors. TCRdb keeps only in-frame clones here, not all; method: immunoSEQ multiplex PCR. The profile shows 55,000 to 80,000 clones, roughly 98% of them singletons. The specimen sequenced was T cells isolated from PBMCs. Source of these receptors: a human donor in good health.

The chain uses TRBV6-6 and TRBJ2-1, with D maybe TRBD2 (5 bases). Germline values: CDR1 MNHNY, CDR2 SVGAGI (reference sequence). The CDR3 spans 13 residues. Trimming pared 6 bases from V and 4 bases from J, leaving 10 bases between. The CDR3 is CASSPRGYNEQFF. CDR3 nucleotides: TGTGCCAGCAGCCCCCGGGGTTACAATGAGCAGTTCTTC.

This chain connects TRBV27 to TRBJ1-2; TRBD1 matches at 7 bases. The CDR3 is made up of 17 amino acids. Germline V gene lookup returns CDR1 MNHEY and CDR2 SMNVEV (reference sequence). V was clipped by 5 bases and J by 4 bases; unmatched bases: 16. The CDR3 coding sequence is TGTGCCAGCAGTCCAACCCGGACAGGACTCCGAATCTATGGCTACACCTTC. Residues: CASSPTRTGLRIYGYTF.

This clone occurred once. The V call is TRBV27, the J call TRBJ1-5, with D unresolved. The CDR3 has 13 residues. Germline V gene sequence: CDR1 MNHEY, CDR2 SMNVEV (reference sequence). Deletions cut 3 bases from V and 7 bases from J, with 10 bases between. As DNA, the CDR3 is TGTGCCAGCAGTTTGGCGGGTTGGCAGCCCCAGCATTTT. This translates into CASSLAGWQPQHF.

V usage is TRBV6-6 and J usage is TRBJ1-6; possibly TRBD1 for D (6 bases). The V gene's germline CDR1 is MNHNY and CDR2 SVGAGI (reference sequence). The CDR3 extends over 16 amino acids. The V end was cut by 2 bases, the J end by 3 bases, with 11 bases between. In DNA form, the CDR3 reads TGTGCCAGCAGTTACCCACAGGGTTACTATAATTCACCCCTCCACTTT. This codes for CASSYPQGYYNSPLHF.

The CDR3 DNA follows: TGTGCCATCCGGTTGGGCGACCAAGAGACCCAGTACTTC. Residues: CAIRLGDQETQYF. The J gene is TRBJ2-5, the V gene TRBV10-3; D gene ambiguous. CDR3 size: 13 residues. V was trimmed by 8 bases and J by 0 bases, leaving 10 bases between them. The germline CDR1 and CDR2 sequences are ENHRY and SYGVKD.

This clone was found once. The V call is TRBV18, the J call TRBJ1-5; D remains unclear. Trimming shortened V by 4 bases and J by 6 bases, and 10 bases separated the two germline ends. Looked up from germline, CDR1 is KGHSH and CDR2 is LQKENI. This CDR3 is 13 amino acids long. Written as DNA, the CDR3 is TGTGCCAGCTCACAAAGGGAGGGTCAGCCCCAGCATTTT. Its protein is CASSQREGQPQHF.

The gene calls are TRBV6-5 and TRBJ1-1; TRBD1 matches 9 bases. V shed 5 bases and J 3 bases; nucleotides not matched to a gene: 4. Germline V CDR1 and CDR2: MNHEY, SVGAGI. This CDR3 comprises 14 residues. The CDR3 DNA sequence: TGTGCCAGCAGTGTACAGGGGGCGTACACTGAAGCTTTCTTT. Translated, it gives CASSVQGAYTEAFF.

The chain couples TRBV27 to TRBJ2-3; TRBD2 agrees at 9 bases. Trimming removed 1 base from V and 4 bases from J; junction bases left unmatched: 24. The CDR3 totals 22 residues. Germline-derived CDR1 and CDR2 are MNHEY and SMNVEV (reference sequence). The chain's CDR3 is CASSLFFKVTRREGRSADTQYF. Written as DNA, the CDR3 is TGTGCCAGCAGTTTATTCTTCAAGGTAACCCGGCGGGAGGGCCGCTCAGCAGATACGCAGTATTTT.

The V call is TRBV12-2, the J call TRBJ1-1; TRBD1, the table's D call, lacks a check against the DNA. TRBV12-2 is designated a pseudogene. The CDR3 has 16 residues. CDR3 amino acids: CATNTTGVLVNTEAFF. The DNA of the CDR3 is TGTGCAACTAACACAACAGGGGTGCTCGTGAACACTGAAGCTTTCTTT.

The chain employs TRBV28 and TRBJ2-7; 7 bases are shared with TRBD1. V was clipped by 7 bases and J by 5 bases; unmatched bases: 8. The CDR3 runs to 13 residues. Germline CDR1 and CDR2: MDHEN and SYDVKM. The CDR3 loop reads CASKEGARDEQYF. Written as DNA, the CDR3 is TGTGCCAGCAAAGAGGGGGCAAGGGACGAGCAGTACTTC.

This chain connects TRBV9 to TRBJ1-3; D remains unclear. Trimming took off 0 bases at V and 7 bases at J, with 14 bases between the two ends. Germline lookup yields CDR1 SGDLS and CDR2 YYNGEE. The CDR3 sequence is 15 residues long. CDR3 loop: CASSVATKRFNTIYF. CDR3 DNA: TGTGCCAGCAGCGTAGCTACGAAGAGGTTCAACACCATATATTTT.

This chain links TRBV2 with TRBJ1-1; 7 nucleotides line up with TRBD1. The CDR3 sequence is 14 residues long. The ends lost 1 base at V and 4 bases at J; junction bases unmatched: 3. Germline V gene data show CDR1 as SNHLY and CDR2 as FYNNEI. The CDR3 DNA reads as TGTGCCAGCAGTGAAGAAGGACAGGCCACTGAAGCTTTCTTT. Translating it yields CASSEEGQATEAFF.

The CDR3 protein is CASSQEQGNTGELFF. The CDR3 nucleotides are TGTGCCAGCAGCCAAGAACAGGGCAACACCGGGGAGCTGTTTTTT. The V and J genes are TRBV4-2 and TRBJ2-2; D perhaps matches TRBD1 (6 bases). The CDR3 spans 15 residues. The V end was cut by 0 bases, the J end by 2 bases, with 7 bases between. Germline CDR1 is LGHNA and CDR2 is YNFKEQ.

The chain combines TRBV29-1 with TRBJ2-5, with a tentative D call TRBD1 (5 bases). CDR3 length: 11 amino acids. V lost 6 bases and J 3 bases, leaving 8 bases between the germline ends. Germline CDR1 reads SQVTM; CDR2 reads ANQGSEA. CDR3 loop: CSVMTEETQYF. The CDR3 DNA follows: TGCAGCGTGATGACAGAAGAGACCCAGTACTTC.

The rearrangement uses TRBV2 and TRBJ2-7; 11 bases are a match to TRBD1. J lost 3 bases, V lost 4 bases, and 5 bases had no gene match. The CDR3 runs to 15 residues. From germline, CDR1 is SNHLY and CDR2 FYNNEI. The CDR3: CASSGTGGKVYEQYF. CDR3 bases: TGTGCCAGCAGTGGGACAGGGGGCAAAGTCTACGAGCAGTACTTC.